This T cell receptor (beta chain) was obtained from a study of T cell responses to AZD1222 COVID-19 vaccine. Study-wide results and caveats: Elevations in Spike-specific TCR breadth and depth followed administration of two AZD1222 doses. Spike regions recognized by vaccine-associated CD4 TCRs spanned the protein, led by 160-218 and 743-854. Baseline serostatus was positive in only a handful of AZD1222 recipients. White British ancestry dominated among donors, who included more females, and clonal diversity was possibly underestimated.

CDR1 is SGHDN, CDR2 FVKESK, per germline. The CDR3 has 11 amino acids. V lost 8 bases and J lost 11, with 15 bases in between. Comments on this clone: The antigen is not known.

TCRdb's table, derived via immunoSEQ multiplex PCR, lists solely in-frame clones and lacks some. The sample shows just under 95,000 clones, approximately 90% of them seen only once. The TCR comes from an adult in good health. This rearrangement joins TRBV14 to TRBJ1-1, with D unclear. Sequencing used peripheral blood, obtained on day 0 of AZD1222 vaccination. DNA of the CDR3: TGTGCCAGCTATCCGGGCCCCGAGGCTTTCTTT. This translates into CASYPGPEAFF.